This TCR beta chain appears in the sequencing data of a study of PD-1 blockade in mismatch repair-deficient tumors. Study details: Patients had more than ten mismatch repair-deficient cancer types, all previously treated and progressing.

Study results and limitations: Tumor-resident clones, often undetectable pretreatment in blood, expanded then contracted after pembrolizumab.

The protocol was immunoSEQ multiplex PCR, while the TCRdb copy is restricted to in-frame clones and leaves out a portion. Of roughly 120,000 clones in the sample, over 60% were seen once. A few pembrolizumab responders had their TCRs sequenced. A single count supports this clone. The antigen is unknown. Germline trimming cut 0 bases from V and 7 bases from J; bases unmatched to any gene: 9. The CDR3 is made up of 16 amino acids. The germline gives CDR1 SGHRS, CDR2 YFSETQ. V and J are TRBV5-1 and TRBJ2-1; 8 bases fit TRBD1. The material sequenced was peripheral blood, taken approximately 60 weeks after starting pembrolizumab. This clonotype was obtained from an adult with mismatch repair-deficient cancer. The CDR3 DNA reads TGCGCCAGCAGCTTGGCAGGGACAGGACTTAAAAATGAGCAGTTCTTC. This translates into CASSLAGTGLKNEQFF.